A single T cell receptor beta chain is shown here with its context. Its antigen has not been determined. No qualities accompany the bases; no much larger clone lies one base away. The sample originates from a study of shared clonotypes between healthy human individuals (dated by TCRdb to the early 2020s). About the full investigation: Three men and two women, aged 18 to 49 years, made up the cohort. Different laboratories and diverse techniques were used to prepare libraries and sequence TCR repertoires, to increase sequencing depth and limit assay-specific biases. Per donor, leukapheresis produced somewhere between about 0.9 and 9 billion PBMCs. The study deeply sequenced blood TCR repertoires of five healthy adults to estimate repertoire size and the extent of clonotype sharing between individuals. For each donor, CD4 naive and CD4 memory were each given three plates, CD8 naive was given two plates, and CD8 memory was given one plate. Overall study results and their limits: Clonotypes shared by all four sorted-subset donors showed higher generation probabilities than non-shared clonotypes. Pairwise subsampling led to the expectation that sequencing depth would affect the degree of clonotype sharing among donors. Approximately 4.8% of naive CD4, around 3.6% of naive CD8, about 2.1% of memory CD4, and about 0.4% of memory CD8 clonotypes were shared across a few donors. Incomplete sequencing was indicated by rarefaction of sorted-subset datasets, despite the large sequencing depth. Sampling was restricted to blood, and TCR repertoires in tissues likely differ from the TCR repertoires found in blood. Because the study included a small number of donors, the genetic and exposure-history diversity represented was limited. Estimated clonotype richness was generally larger for naive than for memory subsets.

Healthy HIV-negative adults with no recently reported acute infections or vaccinations were included as donors. Only Caucasian adults living in Nashville, Tennessee, USA were represented among the donors. CD8 memory samples consisted of magnetically selected CD45RO+ cells combined with CCR7-negative CD45RA+ effector memory (TemRA) cells. After blood collection by leukapheresis, PBMCs were isolated using Ficoll-Histopaque density gradient centrifugation and then cryopreserved in the vapor phase of liquid nitrogen. Analytical flow cytometry was used to check the purity and quantity of each magnetically sorted T cell population. From each sorted fraction, genomic DNA was isolated and quantified by UV absorbance on a Nanodrop 2000c. TCR CDR3 regions were amplified from genomic DNA by multiplex PCR using the deep immunoSEQ assay. Extracted genomic DNA from each cell subset was distributed evenly across all wells of several immunoSEQ 96-well plates, and each plate was treated as a replicate. For sorted subsets, each replicate PCR was loaded with 150 to 250 ng genomic DNA, equivalent to about 30,000 T cell genomes. Purified libraries were measured with a Qubit 3.0 fluorometer, size-checked on a Bioanalyzer 2100, and measured again with the KAPA Library Quantification kit. A separate single-read 150-cycle Illumina NextSeq 550 flow cell was used to sequence each immunoSEQ 96-well plate. Under the source paper's analysis protocol: Because the immunoSEQ output held only junctional sequences and lacked quality scores, the filtering could not match the filtering applied to full-length reads. Sequences were annotated with PyIR, a Python wrapper for IgBLAST v1.9, and V/J genes and CDR3 were assigned using IMGT germline references. Reads were removed for weak V/J assignments (E-value above 1e-6), missing CDR3, stop codons, out-of-frame junctions, or ambiguous translated residues. V3J clonotypes were defined as sequences sharing the same inferred V gene, J gene, and CDR3 amino acid sequence. To compute the percentage overlap between repertoires, the number of shared unique clonotypes was divided by the size of the smaller repertoire. Repertoire richness was assessed with RTK rarefaction, the Chao1 estimator, and Recon v2.1 estimates of unobserved clonotypes. Generation probabilities were computed with OLGA for all TCRbeta clonotypes obtained by the gDNA method from several donors. In its TCRdb copy, this immuneACCESS table keeps in-frame sequences only and misses some clones. Where compared with another copy, unresolved V genes explain less than half of these, and the others have no known cause. Clone size and V and J calls were adopted from that table, with D and trimming inferred from the DNA. Across this sample there are about 380,000 clones, with 90% to 97% seen only once. The ten most abundant clones make up 0.25% to 0.35% of the sample.

From the cysteine up to the phenylalanine, the CDR3 has a length of 12 residues. CDR3 DNA is the only sequence kept; it has 36 bases, read in frame from the first base. The germline V gene supplies CDR1 WSHSY and CDR2 SAAADI. Trimming costs V 5 bases and J 0 bases, and their ends lie 5 bases apart. The source is a man under 40 in good health. The rearrangement combines TRBV10-2 with TRBJ2-7; the D gene is unclear. Sequencing was done on a sample of memory CD8+ T cells sorted from blood. The meaning of the sample's cell subset or site label: CD45RO+ cells pooled with CCR7-negative TemRA cells. The CDR3 region has the sequence CASSLSSYEQYF. The DNA is as follows: TGCGCCAGCAGTCTTAGCTCCTACGAGCAGTACTTC.